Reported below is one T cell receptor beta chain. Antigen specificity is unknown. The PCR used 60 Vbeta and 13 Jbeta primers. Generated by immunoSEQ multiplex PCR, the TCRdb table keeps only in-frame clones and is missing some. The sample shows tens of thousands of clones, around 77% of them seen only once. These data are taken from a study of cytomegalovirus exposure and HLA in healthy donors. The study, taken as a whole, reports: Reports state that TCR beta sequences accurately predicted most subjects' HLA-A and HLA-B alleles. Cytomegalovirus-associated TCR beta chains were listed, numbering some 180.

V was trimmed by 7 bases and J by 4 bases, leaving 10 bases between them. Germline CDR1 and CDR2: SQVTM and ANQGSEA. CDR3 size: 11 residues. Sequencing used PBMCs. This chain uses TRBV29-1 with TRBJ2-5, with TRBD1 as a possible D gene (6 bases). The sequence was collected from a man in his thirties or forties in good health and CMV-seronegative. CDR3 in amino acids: CSALGGETQYF. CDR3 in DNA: TGCAGCGCGTTAGGGGGAGAGACCCAGTACTTC. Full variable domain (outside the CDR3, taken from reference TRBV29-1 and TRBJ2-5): SAVISQKPSRDICQRGTSLTIQCQVDSQVTMMFWYRQQPGQSLTLIATANQGSEATYESGFVIDKFPISRPNLTFSTLTVSNMSPEDSSIYLCSALGGETQYFGPGTRLLVL.